These 14 T cell receptor beta chains share one sample of origin, sequenced in a study of blood T cell repertoires in COVID-19 (dated by TCRdb to about 2020). Library preparation employed the immunoSEQ multiplex PCR assay. The clones in this table, taken by TCRdb from immuneACCESS, are in-frame only. Not every clone is retained; where verified, under half of the shortfall comes from an unresolved V gene, and the cause of the rest is unknown. Counted in this sample were about 150,000 clones; approximately 82% of them appeared once. The ten largest clones take up about 7.8% of the sample. The sample consisted of peripheral blood. The receptors originated from a woman in her forties or fifties in a cohort sampled during active or convalescent COVID-19.

This clone was seen only once. This rearrangement joins TRBV27 to TRBJ2-1, with a possible D match to TRBD1 (5 bases). Germline CDR1 MNHEY, CDR2 SMNVEV (reference sequence). This CDR3 has 14 residues. V was pared by 6 bases and J by 4 bases, with 13 bases between. CDR3 nucleotide sequence: TGTGCCAGCAGGCTTGGGGCTCTATACAATGAGCAGTTCTTC. Translation gives CASRLGALYNEQFF.

CDR3 in amino acids: CASSYWAGGDQGGYTF. CDR3 coding DNA: TGTGCCAGCAGTTACTGGGCAGGGGGCGATCAGGGTGGCTACACCTTC. The gene calls are TRBV6-5 and TRBJ1-2; 8 nucleotides line up with TRBD1. There are 16 residues in the CDR3. The V gene end was trimmed by 1 base and the J gene end by 7 bases; junction bases not matched to a gene: 11. Germline CDR1 and CDR2: MNHEY and SVGAGI.

With regard to this clone: The junction shows a germline mismatch at one end, possibly a read error. The chain joins TRBV7-7 to TRBJ2-1; the match to TRBD2 covers 9 bases. Germline CDR1 is SSHAT and CDR2 is FNYEAQ (reference sequence). The CDR3 spans 16 residues. Here the CDR3 reads CASSLASGGLYNEQFF. The DNA of the CDR3 is TGTGCTAGCAGCTTAGCCAGCGGGGGGCTCTACAATGAGCAGTTCTTC.

V usage is TRBV9 and J usage is TRBJ2-3, with TRBD1 matching over 8 bases. Germline-derived CDR1 and CDR2 are SGDLS and YYNGEE. The junction had 4 bases not matched to a gene; V was cut back by 4 bases and J by 0 bases. The CDR3 length is 15 residues. CDR3 region: CASSPGTGSTDTQYF. Written as DNA, the CDR3 is TGTGCCAGCAGCCCTGGGACAGGTAGCACAGATACGCAGTATTTT.

This chain uses TRBV20-1 with TRBJ1-1, with 9 bases identical to TRBD1. After removal of 4 bases from V and 10 bases from J, the junction contained 13 bases not matched to a gene. CDR3 length: 14 amino acids. CDR1 DFQATT and CDR2 SNEGSKA come from the germline V gene (reference sequence). The CDR3: CSANEGQGTVRAFF. The CDR3 coding sequence is TGCAGTGCTAATGAGGGACAGGGCACAGTGCGAGCTTTCTTT.

The chain joins TRBV12-3 or TRBV12-4 to TRBJ2-5; no clear D gene. The CDR3 contains 12 residues. Trimming left V 6 bases short and J 9 bases short, with 14 bases between. The CDR3 sequence: CASRSITEPQYF. The CDR3 bases are TGTGCCAGCAGGTCGATCACGGAGCCCCAGTACTTC.

This clone was observed once. The rearrangement joins TRBV5-5 to TRBJ2-3, with 10 bases matching TRBD2. CDR3 length: 16 amino acids. The V gene end was trimmed by 0 bases and the J gene end by 3 bases; junction bases not matched to a gene: 4. CDR1 is SGHKS and CDR2 is YYEKEE in the germline V gene (reference sequence). The CDR3, as DNA: TGTGCCAGCAGCTTGGGAGCGGGGGGGCCAACAGATACGCAGTATTTT. It specifies CASSLGAGGPTDTQYF.

The gene calls are TRBV12-3 or TRBV12-4 and TRBJ1-2; D possibly corresponds to TRBD1 (6 bases). V lost 8 bases to trimming and J lost 4 bases, with 14 bases between them. The CDR3 totals 13 residues. Here the CDR3 reads CASGGLFPYGYTF. DNA for the CDR3: TGTGCCAGCGGGGGCCTTTTTCCCTATGGCTACACCTTC.

The CDR3 DNA sequence: TGTGCCAGCAGCTTAGGAGGAAGGGGACTAGCGGGGTTTGCAGATACGCAGTATTTT. It codes for CASSLGGRGLAGFADTQYF. The rearrangement joins TRBV11-2 to TRBJ2-3; TRBD2 matches at 13 bases. CDR1 and CDR2 from the germline V gene are SGHAT and FQNNGV. The CDR3 covers 19 residues. V lost 1 base to trimming and J lost 4 bases; unmatched junction nucleotides: 11.

The gene calls are TRBV7-8 and TRBJ2-7; D possibly corresponds to TRBD2 (7 bases). V lost 5 bases and J lost 2, with 13 bases in between. The V gene's germline CDR1 is SGHVS and CDR2 FQNEAQ. This CDR3 has 14 amino acids. The CDR3 sequence: CASSPRGGAYEQYF. The CDR3 DNA is TGTGCCAGCAGCCCCAGGGGAGGGGCCTACGAGCAGTACTTC.

This clone was found a few times. This sample includes further DNA sequences coding for the same CDR3. The chain has TRBV5-4 and TRBJ1-2, with D possibly matching TRBD1 (6 bases). V was cut by 0 bases and J by 10 bases, with 13 bases left in between. Germline lookup yields CDR1 SGHNT and CDR2 YYREEE (reference sequence). The CDR3 sequence is 13 residues long. The CDR3 region is CASSLGRGPSYTF. CDR3 DNA: TGTGCCAGCAGCTTGGGGCGGGGGCCATCCTACACCTTC.

This clone appeared a single time. The V gene is TRBV19, the J gene TRBJ1-5, with 10 bases matching TRBD1. The V and J ends lost 5 bases and 2 bases, in that order; junction bases with no gene match: 6. CDR1 is LNHDA, CDR2 SQIVND, per germline (reference sequence). The CDR3 contains 16 residues. The DNA of the CDR3 is TGTGCCAGTAGTCCACGGGACAGGGGCGGCAATCAGCCCCAGCATTTT. Its protein is CASSPRDRGGNQPQHF.

V and J are TRBV3-1 (or the pseudogene TRBV3-2) and TRBJ1-2, with 8 nucleotides matching TRBD1. V was clipped by 4 bases and J by 0 bases; unmatched bases: 1. Germline V gene lookup returns CDR1 LGHDT and CDR2 YNNKEL (reference sequence). CDR3 length: 14 residues. CDR3: CASSRTGSNYGYTF. Here the CDR3 DNA reads TGTGCCAGCAGCCGGACAGGGTCTAACTATGGCTACACCTTC.

The gene calls are TRBV12-3 or TRBV12-4 and TRBJ1-5; no firm D call. CDR3 length equals 13 residues. Between the trimmed V and J ends, which lost 3 bases and 9 bases, there was a span of 12 bases. Written as DNA, the CDR3 is TGTGCCAGCAGTTTCGAGGGTTGGCGGCCCCAGCATTTT. Translating it yields CASSFEGWRPQHF.